This TCR beta chain appears in the sequencing data of a study of glioma-infiltrating T cells after dendritic cell vaccination. Looking at the study overall: Patients had newly diagnosed or recurrent glioblastoma and received dendritic cell vaccines. Dendritic cell vaccine was injected intradermally three times, biweekly.

Findings of the study overall: Survival was not directly related to TCR clonality in these patients.

Trimming pared 5 bases from V and 2 bases from J, leaving 8 bases between. The germline gives CDR1 SNHLY, CDR2 FYNNEI. The CDR3 contains 13 residues. In regard to this clone: Its antigen is unidentified.

The PCR used 60 V beta and 13 J beta primers. Here immunoSEQ multiplex PCR was the method, and the copy in TCRdb shows in-frame clones only, minus some. Altogether tens of thousands of clones are present, about 90% being singletons, with the ten largest covering roughly 3.1%. Sequenced material: blood, taken before dendritic cell vaccination. The source is a human donor with glioblastoma. The genes are TRBV2 and TRBJ2-3; D is perhaps TRBD2 (5 bases). The CDR3 bases are TGTGCCAGCAGTATAGCGAACACAGATACGCAGTATTTT. This gives the protein CASSIANTDTQYF. The variable domain in full, with the rest retrieved from reference TRBV2 and TRBJ2-3, is EPEVTQTPSHQVTQMGQEVILRCVPISNHLYFYWYRQILGQKVEFLVSFYNNEISEKSEIFDDQFSVERPDGSNFTLKIRSTKLEDSAMYFCASSIANTDTQYFGPGTRLTVL.